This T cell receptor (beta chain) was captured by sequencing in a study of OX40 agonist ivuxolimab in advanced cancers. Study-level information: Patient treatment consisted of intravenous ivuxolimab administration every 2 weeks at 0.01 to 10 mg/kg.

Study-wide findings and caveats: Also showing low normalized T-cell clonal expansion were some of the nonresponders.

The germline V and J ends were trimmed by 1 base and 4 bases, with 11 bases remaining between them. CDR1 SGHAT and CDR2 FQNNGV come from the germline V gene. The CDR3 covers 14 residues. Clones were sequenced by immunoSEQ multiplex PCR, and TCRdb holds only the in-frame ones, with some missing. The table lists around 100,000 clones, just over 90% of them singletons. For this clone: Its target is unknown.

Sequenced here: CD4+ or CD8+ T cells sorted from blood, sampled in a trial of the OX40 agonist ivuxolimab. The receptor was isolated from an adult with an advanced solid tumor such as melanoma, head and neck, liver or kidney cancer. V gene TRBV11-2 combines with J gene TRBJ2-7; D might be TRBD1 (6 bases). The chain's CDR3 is CASSLVQGTYEQYF. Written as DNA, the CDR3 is TGTGCCAGCAGCTTAGTACAGGGAACTTACGAGCAGTACTTC.